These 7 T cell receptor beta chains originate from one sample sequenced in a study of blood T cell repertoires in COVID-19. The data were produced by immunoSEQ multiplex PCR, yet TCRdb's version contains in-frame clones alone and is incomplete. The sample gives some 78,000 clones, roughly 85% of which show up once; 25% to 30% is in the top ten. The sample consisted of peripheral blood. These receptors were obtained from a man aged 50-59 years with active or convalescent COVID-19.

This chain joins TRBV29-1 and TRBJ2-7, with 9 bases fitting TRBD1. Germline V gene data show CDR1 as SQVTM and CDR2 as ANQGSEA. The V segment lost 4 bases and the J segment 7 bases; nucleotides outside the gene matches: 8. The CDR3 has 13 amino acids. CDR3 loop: CSVGLGQGLEQYF. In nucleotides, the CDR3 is TGCAGCGTTGGATTAGGACAGGGGCTAGAGCAGTACTTC.

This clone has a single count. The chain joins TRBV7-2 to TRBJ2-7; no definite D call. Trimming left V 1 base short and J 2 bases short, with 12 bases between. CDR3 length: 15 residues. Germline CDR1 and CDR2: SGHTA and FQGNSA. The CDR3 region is CASSLGASATYEQYF. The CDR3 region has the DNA TGTGCCAGCAGCTTAGGAGCCAGCGCGACCTACGAGCAGTACTTC.

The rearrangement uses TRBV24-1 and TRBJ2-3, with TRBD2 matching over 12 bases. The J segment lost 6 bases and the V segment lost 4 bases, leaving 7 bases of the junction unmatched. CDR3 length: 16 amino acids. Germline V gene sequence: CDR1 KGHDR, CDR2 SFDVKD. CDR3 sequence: CATSEGTSGFYDTQYF. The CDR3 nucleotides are TGTGCCACCAGTGAGGGGACTAGCGGGTTTTATGATACGCAGTATTTT.

CDR3 coding DNA: TGTGCCAGCAGCTTAGCTCTCGGCGGTAACACTGAAGCTTTCTTT. It is translated as CASSLALGGNTEAFF. The chain couples TRBV7-2 to TRBJ1-1; D is ambiguous. The CDR3 is 15 amino acids. Between the trimmed V and J ends, which lost 0 bases and 2 bases, there was a span of 10 bases. The germline CDR1 and CDR2 sequences are SGHTA and FQGNSA. The complete variable domain, with remaining parts taken from reference TRBV7-2 and TRBJ1-1, reads GAGVSQSPSNKVTEKGKDVELRCDPISGHTALYWYRQSLGQGLEFLIYFQGNSAPDKSGLPSDRFSAERTGGSVSTLTIQRTQQEDSAVYLCASSLALGGNTEAFFGQGTRLTVV.

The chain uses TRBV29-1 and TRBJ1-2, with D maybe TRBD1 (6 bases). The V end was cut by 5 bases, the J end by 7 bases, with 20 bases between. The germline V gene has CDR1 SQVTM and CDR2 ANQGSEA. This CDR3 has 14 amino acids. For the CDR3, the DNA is TGCAGCGTTACCCCTTTCAGGGACACGGGTGGCTACACCTTC. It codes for CSVTPFRDTGGYTF.

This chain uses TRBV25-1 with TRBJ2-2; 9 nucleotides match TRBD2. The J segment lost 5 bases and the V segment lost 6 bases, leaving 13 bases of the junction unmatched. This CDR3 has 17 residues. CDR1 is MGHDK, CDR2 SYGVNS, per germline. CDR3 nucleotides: TGTGCCAGCAGCACAGCCTCGCGGGGGGGAGGAACCGGGGAGCTGTTTTTT. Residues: CASSTASRGGGTGELFF.

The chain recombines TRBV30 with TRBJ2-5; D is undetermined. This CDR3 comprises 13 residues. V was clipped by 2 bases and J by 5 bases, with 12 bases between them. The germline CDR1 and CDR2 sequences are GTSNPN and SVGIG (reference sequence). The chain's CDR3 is CAWSPGFGETQYF. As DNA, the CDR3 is TGTGCCTGGAGTCCCGGTTTCGGGGAGACCCAGTACTTC.